This TCR beta chain was sequenced for a study of CD8 T cells in ankylosing spondylitis. General study results and limits: Prior work had noted some motif variants in reactive arthritis blood and synovial fluid. Clones that were linked to disease were CD8+ and were relatively rare in peripheral blood. What appeared characteristic of ankylosing spondylitis blood was a TCR beta motif of fewer than ten highly homologous variants.

Germline V gene data show CDR1 as SGHRS and CDR2 as YFSETQ. Trimming took 2 bases from V and 1 from J, leaving 7 bases between them. This CDR3 has 14 residues. TCR beta libraries were made by quantitative 5'-RACE with molecular barcodes. TCRdb reprocessed the 5' RACE reads with MiXCR, giving one entry per CDR3 protein. The table includes about 160,000 distinct CDR3 sequences, 15% to 20% detected once. This clonotype showed up many times. Its matching antigen is unknown. This clonotype was obtained from a male donor with ankylosing spondylitis or in good health (not recorded which). Sequencing was done on a sample of blood, either unsorted or a sorted T cell fraction (not recorded which). This sequence joins TRBV5-1 and TRBJ2-1; tentative D call: TRBD2 (6 bases). The DNA for the CDR3 is TGCGCCAGCAGCTTCGGGGGATCCTACAATGAGCAGTTCTTC. Protein: CASSFGGSYNEQFF.